These T cell receptor beta chains were read from a single sample in a study of CD8 T cells in ankylosing spondylitis. Each CDR3 protein is one row after TCRdb ran MiXCR on the 5' RACE reads. Among some 240,000 distinct CDR3 sequences listed, 18% were seen once. Sequences were obtained from blood, either unsorted or a sorted T cell fraction (not recorded which). The receptors originated from a male donor with ankylosing spondylitis or in good health (not recorded which). Both conserved end residues are part of each CDR3. Each record gives: clone size, V gene, D gene, J gene, CDR3 protein, CDR3 DNA. A D gene is named only where the DNA matches it firmly. The listing skips clone size in some rows; elsewhere it reads once, few, many or a size class.

>-|TRBV4-3|-|TRBJ2-7
CASSQEASAYYEQYF
TGCGCCAGCAGCCAAGAAGCGAGCGCGTACTACGAGCAGTACTTC
>few|TRBV4-1|-|TRBJ2-2
CASSQDPRSGELFF
TGCGCCAGCAGCCAAGACCCACGCTCCGGGGAGCTGTTTTTT
>many|TRBV29-1|-|TRBJ2-1
CSVEVGEQFF
TGCAGCGTTGAAGTGGGTGAGCAGTTCTTC
>many|TRBV4-2|-|TRBJ2-7
CASSQHPGAYSSYEQYF
TGTGCCAGCAGCCAACATCCAGGGGCCTATTCCTCCTACGAGCAGTACTTC
>few|TRBV27|-|TRBJ1-6
CASSPVIIGLYNSPLHF
TGTGCCAGCAGTCCTGTTATCATAGGGCTGTATAATTCACCCCTCCACTTT
>few|TRBV20-1|TRBD1|TRBJ1-4
CSARDSSTDRSNEKLFF
TGCAGTGCTAGAGATTCCAGTACGGACAGGTCTAATGAAAAACTGTTTTTT
>-|TRBV5-1|-|TRBJ1-1
CASSLARGGPTEAFF
TGCGCCAGCAGCTTGGCCCGGGGGGGACCCACTGAAGCTTTCTTT
>few|TRBV9|TRBD1|TRBJ1-1
CASSVGQGANTEAFF
TGTGCCAGCAGCGTCGGACAGGGGGCGAACACTGAAGCTTTCTTT
>-|TRBV11-2|-|TRBJ2-2
CASSSRDPNTGELFF
TGTGCCAGCAGCAGCCGGGACCCAAACACCGGGGAGCTGTTTTTT
>once|TRBV4-3|TRBD1|TRBJ2-1
CASSHDRGWDNEQFF
TGCGCCAGCAGCCACGACAGGGGTTGGGACAATGAGCAGTTCTTC
>-|TRBV20-1|TRBD2|TRBJ2-7
CSARKMTSGGPQTWEQYF
TGCAGTGCTAGAAAAATGACTAGCGGAGGGCCCCAAACGTGGGAGCAGTACTTC
>many|TRBV12-3/TRBV12-4|-|TRBJ2-7
CASSLAPAYEQYF
TGTGCCAGCAGTTTAGCTCCGGCTTACGAGCAGTACTTC
>many|TRBV6-2/TRBV6-3|TRBD2|TRBJ2-7
CASRTFSSGQASYEQYF
TGTGCCAGCAGAACGTTTTCTAGCGGACAAGCCTCCTACGAGCAGTACTTC
>-|TRBV6-1|-|TRBJ2-7
CASSPGGPPYEQYF
TGTGCCAGCAGCCCCGGAGGTCCACCCTACGAGCAGTACTTC
>once|TRBV29-1|TRBD1|TRBJ2-7
CSAMGGQGDEQYF
TGCAGCGCCATGGGGGGACAGGGAGACGAGCAGTACTTC
>-|TRBV29-1|-|TRBJ2-4
CSVEGGAKNIQYF
TGCAGCGTTGAAGGGGGGGCCAAAAACATTCAGTACTTC
>few|TRBV27|TRBD1|TRBJ1-2
CASSSRQGFPREGYTF
TGTGCCAGCAGTTCCCGACAGGGCTTCCCTCGGGAAGGCTACACCTTC
>-|TRBV6-6|TRBD2|TRBJ2-7
CASSSVTSAEQYF
TGTGCCAGCAGTTCCGTGACTAGCGCCGAGCAGTACTTC
>-|TRBV4-1|-|TRBJ2-5
CASNRHSQTQETQYF
TGCGCCAGCAACCGACACAGCCAGACCCAAGAGACCCAGTACTTC
>few|TRBV27|TRBD2|TRBJ2-7
CASRETSGSYEQYF
TGTGCCAGCAGGGAGACTAGCGGGAGCTACGAGCAGTACTTC
>few|TRBV4-1|-|TRBJ1-5
CASSPSPGPIEPQHF
TGCGCCAGCAGCCCCTCTCCGGGACCGATAGAGCCCCAGCATTTT
>many|TRBV29-1|-|TRBJ2-7
CSDRIPGQYF
TGCAGCGACCGAATTCCCGGACAGTACTTC
>few|TRBV10-3|-|TRBJ2-6
CAISEFVISGANVLTF
TGTGCCATCAGTGAGTTTGTGATCTCTGGGGCCAACGTCCTGACTTTC
>few|TRBV6-1|-|TRBJ1-1
CASLRNTEAFF
TGTGCCAGCCTTCGGAACACTGAAGCTTTCTTT
>few|TRBV7-3|-|TRBJ1-3
CASSLKSPGPRRIGDTIYF
TGTGCCAGCAGCTTAAAATCCCCGGGACCGCGGAGGATCGGGGACACCATATATTTT
>many|TRBV5-1|-|TRBJ2-5
CASSLRLAEETQYF
TGCGCCAGCAGCTTGAGGCTAGCAGAAGAGACCCAGTACTTC
>few|TRBV14|-|TRBJ2-1
CASSQATGLIGNEQFF
TGTGCCAGCAGCCAAGCGACGGGACTCATCGGCAATGAGCAGTTCTTC
>-|TRBV12-5|-|TRBJ2-1
CASLPMEGEHNEQFF
TGTGCTAGCCTACCCATGGAGGGAGAGCACAATGAGCAGTTCTTC
>-|TRBV24-1|-|TRBJ2-5
CATSGGGSGQLGQETQYF
TGTGCCACCAGTGGCGGAGGGAGCGGGCAGTTAGGGCAAGAGACCCAGTACTTC
>few|TRBV4-1|TRBD2|TRBJ2-3
CASSQGTSGTHTQYF
TGCGCCAGCAGCCAAGGGACTAGCGGCACACATACGCAGTATTTT
>few|TRBV4-1|-|TRBJ2-1
CASSQDARQGSINEQFF
TGCGCCAGCAGCCAAGATGCTCGGCAGGGATCAATCAATGAGCAGTTCTTC
>-|TRBV12-3/TRBV12-4|TRBD1|TRBJ2-7
CASSFLDRGLYEQYF
TGTGCCAGCAGTTTTTTGGACAGGGGACTCTACGAGCAGTACTTC
>-|TRBV12-3/TRBV12-4|TRBD2|TRBJ2-3
CACSRLAGSGDTQYF
TGTGCCTGCAGCCGACTAGCGGGATCGGGAGATACGCAGTATTTT
>few|TRBV29-1|TRBD2|TRBJ2-1
CSAERLADNEQFF
TGCAGCGCCGAAAGGCTAGCGGACAATGAGCAGTTCTTC
>-|TRBV7-8|-|TRBJ1-5
CASSLVPDVSNQPQHF
TGTGCCAGCAGCTTAGTTCCGGACGTTAGCAATCAGCCCCAGCATTTT
>-|TRBV7-6|TRBD2|TRBJ2-2
CASSFERDNTGELFF
TGTGCCAGCAGCTTTGAGCGGGACAACACCGGGGAGCTGTTTTTT
>-|TRBV4-1|TRBD2|TRBJ2-1
CASSFTIAGISYNEQFF
TGCGCCAGCAGCTTTACGATAGCGGGTATTTCCTACAATGAGCAGTTCTTC
>-|TRBV6-1|-|TRBJ2-7
CASRSGSKGYEQYF
TGTGCCAGCAGGTCCGGGAGCAAGGGCTACGAGCAGTACTTC
>-|TRBV7-2|TRBD1|TRBJ2-5
CASSLNGPGQQETQYF
TGTGCCAGCAGCTTAAACGGGCCGGGACAGCAAGAGACCCAGTACTTC
>-|TRBV5-1|TRBD2|TRBJ2-1
CASSLEPLAGYNEQFF
TGCGCCAGCAGCTTAGAACCCTTAGCGGGGTACAATGAGCAGTTCTTC
>many|TRBV20-1|TRBD1|TRBJ1-2
CSAVQGARGYTF
TGCAGTGCTGTGCAGGGGGCGCGAGGCTACACCTTC
>-|TRBV9|-|TRBJ1-5
CASSVDMDGHNQPQHF
TGTGCCAGCAGCGTAGACATGGACGGGCACAATCAGCCCCAGCATTTT
>many|TRBV7-3|-|TRBJ2-5
CASSLDYQETQYF
TGTGCCAGCAGCTTAGATTACCAAGAGACCCAGTACTTC
>-|TRBV27|-|TRBJ2-1
CASSLFGEQFF
TGTGCCAGCAGTTTATTCGGGGAGCAGTTCTTC
>-|TRBV27|TRBD2|TRBJ2-2
CASSLGLAEFANTGELFF
TGTGCCAGCAGTTTGGGGCTAGCGGAGTTCGCGAACACCGGGGAGCTGTTTTTT
>few|TRBV29-1|-|TRBJ2-3
CSVVPAIEAGKDGDTQYF
TGCAGCGTTGTCCCCGCGATTGAGGCGGGAAAAGATGGAGATACGCAGTATTTT
>many|TRBV29-1|-|TRBJ2-3
CSADGALPDTQYF
TGCAGCGCTGACGGGGCCCTCCCAGATACGCAGTATTTT
>-|TRBV5-1|TRBD2|TRBJ2-1
CASSPTSGRANGYNEQFF
TGCGCCAGCAGCCCTACGAGCGGGAGGGCCAACGGGTACAATGAGCAGTTCTTC
>few|TRBV2|TRBD1|TRBJ2-7
CASDRDRASEQYF
TGTGCCAGTGACCGGGACAGGGCATCCGAGCAGTACTTC
>-|TRBV25-1|TRBD2|TRBJ2-1
CASSEYSREEKNEQFF
TGTGCCAGCAGTGAATATTCGCGGGAGGAGAAAAATGAGCAGTTCTTC
>few|TRBV7-2|TRBD2|TRBJ2-2
CASSLVGLARAGELFF
TGTGCCAGCAGCTTGGTCGGACTAGCAAGGGCCGGGGAGCTGTTTTTT